This T cell receptor beta chain came from a study of response to subunit inactivated influenza vaccine. TCRdb analysed the RT-PCR reads with MiXCR anew, one entry per CDR3 protein. This sample yields about half a million distinct CDR3 sequences, of which about 10% are seen a single time; 9.5% to 15% belongs to the top ten. General study results and limits: The authors suggested that every seasonal influenza vaccination recruits few new T cells.

Germline CDR1 reads MNHEY; CDR2 reads SVGEGT. V lost 1 base and J lost 5; bases outside the gene matches: 8. This CDR3 is 16 amino acids long. This clonotype was recorded many times. Antigen: not known. The V gene is TRBV6-2 or TRBV6-3, the J gene TRBJ2-7, with TRBD2 matching over 10 bases. Sequences were derived from PBMCs from blood, sampled 45 days after vaccination. This TCR was sampled from a man aged 50 or older who received an inactivated influenza vaccine. The CDR3 loop is CASSYWMASGRDEQYF. CDR3 DNA: TGTGCCAGCAGTTACTGGATGGCTAGCGGGAGAGACGAGCAGTACTTC.